This TCR beta chain was retrieved from a study of T cells in localized non-small cell lung cancer. This clone was seen a single time. As yet, its antigen is unknown. The CDR3 runs to 15 residues. V dropped 1 base and J dropped 5; count of bases not matched to a gene: 3. Germline CDR1 reads SGHDT; CDR2 reads YYEEEE. TCRdb's table, derived via immunoSEQ multiplex PCR, lists solely in-frame clones and lacks some. The sample has tens of thousands of clones; about 90% are singletons. Study results and limitations: Tumor showed lower T cell clonality than uninvolved adjacent lung, where it was highest. One tumor region alone was sequenced, and heterogeneity therefore remains possible. Adjacent lung exhibited a median of about 50 among the 100 most abundant tumor clones. Higher adjacent-lung clonality was associated with shorter survival.

This TCR was recovered from an older female donor with stage I lung adenocarcinoma. The input for sequencing was peripheral blood, taken before any cancer treatment. The chain recombines TRBV5-6 with TRBJ1-6; 7 bases align to TRBD1. The DNA of the CDR3 is TGTGCCAGCAGCTTGTTGGACAGGAATAATTCACCCCTCCACTTT. Its protein is CASSLLDRNNSPLHF.